These T cell receptor beta chains were read from a single sample in a study of cytomegalovirus exposure and HLA in healthy donors. Clones were read by immunoSEQ multiplex PCR, and TCRdb kept only the in-frame ones, dropping some. The sample lists fewer than 200,000 clones, about 89% occurring once. The sequencing sample was made of PBMCs. Receptors originate from a man between 18 and 29 years old in good health and CMV-seropositive. CDR3s include the opening cysteine and the closing phenylalanine or tryptophan. D genes are given only for firm matches.

j_call v_call cdr3_length d_call cdr3_aa
TRBJ1-2 TRBV9 13 TRBD1 CASSAGTAYGYTF
TRBJ1-1 TRBV4-3 16 NA CASSQDFGVRGTEAFF
TRBJ1-2 TRBV5-1 14 NA CASSLNRAHNGYTF
TRBJ1-6 TRBV14 13 NA CASSFFGGSPLHF
TRBJ2-3 TRBV15 14 TRBD1 CAEMRGQGTDTQYF
TRBJ1-4 TRBV6-1 16 NA CASSEAQGRGDEKLFF
TRBJ1-1 TRBV7-8 14 NA CASSLDPSSGEAFF
TRBJ2-7 TRBV20-1 10 NA CSALSNEQYF
TRBJ1-1 TRBV5-1 15 TRBD1 CASSLARTGSAEAFF
TRBJ2-1 TRBV9 15 NA CASSVEGGANNEQFF
TRBJ2-1 TRBV2 13 TRBD1 CASKRQGHNEQFF
TRBJ2-7 TRBV4-2 15 NA CASSQERDASHEQYF
TRBJ1-1 TRBV5-1 13 NA CASSLVRESEAFF
TRBJ1-2 TRBV5-4 14 NA CASSLEQSSYGYTF
TRBJ1-6 TRBV27 15 NA CASSFDQGLYSPLHF
TRBJ1-1 TRBV7-2 13 NA CASSAQGNTEAFF
TRBJ2-1 TRBV7-9 16 TRBD2 CASSLSRLAGDDEQFF
TRBJ2-7 TRBV11-2 15 TRBD1 CASSSRQGPATEQYF
TRBJ2-7 TRBV4-3 15 NA CASSQDGSFTYEQYF
TRBJ2-2 TRBV6-4 17 TRBD2 CASSDDSGGSNTGELFF
TRBJ2-7 TRBV18 13 NA CASSPLSGYEQYF
TRBJ2-2 TRBV4-1 16 TRBD2 CASSQGTGGLTGELFF
TRBJ1-2 TRBV13 13 NA CASSFRGALGYTF
TRBJ2-7 TRBV28 14 NA CASSLWAEPGEQYF
TRBJ2-5 TRBV7-8 13 TRBD1 CATGDRGRGTQYF
TRBJ1-2 TRBV7-9 19 TRBD1 CASSLTRVQDRGGSYGYTF
TRBJ1-3 TRBV29-1 17 NA CSVVGAPLANSGNTIYF
TRBJ1-5 TRBV15 14 NA CATSTDYSNQPQHF
TRBJ2-7 TRBV11-2 14 NA CASSLLTSESEQYF
TRBJ2-1 TRBV5-1 18 TRBD2 CASSLVTAGTSGGLKQFF
TRBJ1-2 TRBV19 13 NA CASTLRRDGGYTF
TRBJ2-1 TRBV29-1 10 NA CSVPRGWQFF
TRBJ1-3 TRBV4-2 15 NA CASSQDGGSGNTIYF
TRBJ2-3 TRBV15 13 NA CATSRGGADTQYF
TRBJ1-1 TRBV5-6 14 NA CASSLVDRNTEAFF
TRBJ1-1 TRBV2 15 NA CASSPSGGGGTEAFF
TRBJ2-7 TRBV4-3 15 TRBD2 CASSQAGRALDEQYF
TRBJ2-1 TRBV27 14 NA CASSFSLAFNEQFF
TRBJ2-1 TRBV7-3 17 TRBD2 CASSLTPPRGRGNEQFF
TRBJ2-1 TRBV19 13 TRBD1 CASQQGPYNEQFF
TRBJ2-3 TRBV5-6 14 NA CASSSPPFTDTQYF